The rows below give T cell receptor beta chains drawn from one sample of a study of shared clonotypes between healthy human individuals. Sequencing was performed with immunoSEQ multiplex PCR; in TCRdb, only in-frame clones are kept and a portion is missing. The sample includes roughly 1,600,000 clones, 98% of them seen just once. Sequencing was done on a sample of naive CD4+ T cells sorted from blood. These receptor sequences come from a man in his thirties or forties in good health. Each CDR3 is given with its conserved first and last residue. A D gene is named only where the DNA matches it firmly. Some rows have no size entry. The others give once, few or many, or a class for an expanded clone.

CDR3nt	CDR3aa	abundance	v_gene	j_gene	d_gene
TGTGCCAGCAGCTTAAGTGTCAGGAGGGCCTTTTACAATGAGCAGTTCTTC	CASSLSVRRAFYNEQFF	-	TRBV11-2	TRBJ2-1	-
TGTGCCAGCAGTTATGGATCGACTGGAAACACCATATATTTT	CASSYGSTGNTIYF	-	TRBV11-3	TRBJ1-3	-
TGCGCCAGCAGCCAAATCGATACTAGCGGGAGACAGTATGAGCAGTTCTTC	CASSQIDTSGRQYEQFF	-	TRBV4-1	TRBJ2-1	TRBD2
TGTGCCAGCAGTTTTCAGGGTCTCCGAGACAGGGTTCGAGAGACCCAGTACTTC	CASSFQGLRDRVRETQYF	-	TRBV28	TRBJ2-5	TRBD1
TGTGCCTGGAGGTGGACAGCTAACACTGAAGCTTTCTTT	CAWRWTANTEAFF	-	TRBV30	TRBJ1-1	-
TGTGCCAGCAGTTCAACCGACGGGCCCGAGCAGTACTTC	CASSSTDGPEQYF	-	TRBV7-9	TRBJ2-7	-
TGTGCCAGCAGCTTCGGTCCCGGGGACAGTGTATACGAGCAGTACTTC	CASSFGPGDSVYEQYF	-	TRBV11-2	TRBJ2-7	TRBD1
TGTGCCATCGCCCTGACTAGCGGGAGCGAGACCCAGTACTTC	CAIALTSGSETQYF	-	TRBV5-4	TRBJ2-5	TRBD2
TGCGCCAGCAGTCAGGACTGGTCTCTGGACGAGCAGTACTTC	CASSQDWSLDEQYF	-	TRBV4-1	TRBJ2-7	-
TGTGCCAGCAGTTACGGGCCGTTTGGGCCCCAGCATTTT	CASSYGPFGPQHF	-	TRBV6-5	TRBJ1-5	-
TGCGCCAGCAGCTTTATAGGGACTAGCGGGACAGATACGCAGTATTTT	CASSFIGTSGTDTQYF	-	TRBV5-1	TRBJ2-3	TRBD2
TGTGCTAGTGCGATACAAGGGTCTGAAGAGACCCAGTACTTC	CASAIQGSEETQYF	-	TRBV12-5	TRBJ2-5	-
TGCAGTGCTAGAATGGGTTACGAGCAGTACTTC	CSARMGYEQYF	-	TRBV20-1	TRBJ2-7	-
TGCGCCAGCAGCTTGAACGTACTAGCGGGAGCAAGAAAGGTCGGGGAGCTGTTTTTT	CASSLNVLAGARKVGELFF	once	TRBV5-1	TRBJ2-2	TRBD2
TGTGCCAGCAGTTCACCGACCCAGGGCTATGGCTACACCTTC	CASSSPTQGYGYTF	-	TRBV27	TRBJ1-2	-
TGTGCCAGCAGTTTTTTTTCGGGTTTCCGCCAAGAGACCCAGTACTTC	CASSFFSGFRQETQYF	-	TRBV27	TRBJ2-5	-
TGTGCCAGCAGCTTGTCGGCAGTTTCTAATTCACCCCTCCACTTT	CASSLSAVSNSPLHF	-	TRBV5-4	TRBJ1-6	-
TGTGCCACCATCGACAGGGGGGACCAGCCCCAGCATTTT	CATIDRGDQPQHF	-	TRBV28	TRBJ1-5	TRBD1
TGTGCCAGCAGCTTTGCGGCGGGAGGGAGAACTGAAGCTTTCTTT	CASSFAAGGRTEAFF	-	TRBV5-4	TRBJ1-1	-
TGTGCCAGCAGCGCCCGGGCTACCGGGGAGCTGTTTTTT	CASSARATGELFF	-	TRBV5-4	TRBJ2-2	-
TGTGCCAGCAGCGTAGGGGTCCCAACCTACGAGCAGTACTTC	CASSVGVPTYEQYF	-	TRBV9	TRBJ2-7	-
TGTGCCATCAGGGAAACGGGAGGCCTCTACAATGAGCAGTTCTTC	CAIRETGGLYNEQFF	-	TRBV10-3	TRBJ2-1	TRBD2
TGTGCCAGCAGCTTGCGGTTAGCGGGAGGTCGGGAGACCCAGTACTTC	CASSLRLAGGRETQYF	-	TRBV11-2	TRBJ2-5	TRBD2